The rows below give T cell receptor beta chains drawn from one sample of a study of T cells after yellow fever vaccination. TCRdb re-called the 5' RACE reads through MiXCR, storing one row per CDR3 protein. In the table there are under 550,000 distinct CDR3 sequences, about a fifth of which are singletons. This material consisted of PBMCs, taken roughly 20 days after the first yellow fever vaccination. Every receptor here comes from a young man who received the YFV17D yellow fever vaccine. CDR3s include the opening cysteine and the closing phenylalanine or tryptophan. The order of the fields is clone size, V gene, D gene, J gene, CDR3 DNA, CDR3 protein. The D gene is left open where the match is weak. Clone sizes are given selectively: once, few, many, or a class where the clone is expanded.

abundance: -; v_gene: TRBV28; d_gene: -; j_gene: TRBJ1-5; CDR3nt: TGTGCCAGCAGTATGGTAGGGACATCGAGCAATCAGCCCCAGCATTTT; CDR3aa: CASSMVGTSSNQPQHF
abundance: -; v_gene: TRBV20-1; d_gene: TRBD1; j_gene: TRBJ2-3; CDR3nt: TGCAGTGCTTCAAAGGGGGCCCCGGATACGCAGTATTTT; CDR3aa: CSASKGAPDTQYF
abundance: few; v_gene: TRBV7-2; d_gene: -; j_gene: TRBJ2-3; CDR3nt: TGTGCCAGCAGCTTAGGTTTTGGCACAGATACGCAGTATTTT; CDR3aa: CASSLGFGTDTQYF
abundance: few; v_gene: TRBV5-1; d_gene: -; j_gene: TRBJ2-1; CDR3nt: TGCGCCAGCAGCTTGGCTTCCGATGCGAGCTCCTACAATGAGCAGTTCTTC; CDR3aa: CASSLASDASSYNEQFF
abundance: -; v_gene: TRBV20-1; d_gene: TRBD1; j_gene: TRBJ1-1; CDR3nt: TGCAGTGCAACGACAGGGGTCCTCAACACTGAAGCTTTCTTT; CDR3aa: CSATTGVLNTEAFF
abundance: -; v_gene: TRBV11-2; d_gene: -; j_gene: TRBJ2-5; CDR3nt: TGTGCCAGCAGCGCCGCCGGGGGAAGAGCGGAGACCCAGTACTTC; CDR3aa: CASSAAGGRAETQYF
abundance: -; v_gene: TRBV28; d_gene: -; j_gene: TRBJ1-1; CDR3nt: TGTGCCAGCAGTTTCAGGGGTTTGGACACTGAAGCTTTCTTT; CDR3aa: CASSFRGLDTEAFF
abundance: many; v_gene: TRBV5-1; d_gene: -; j_gene: TRBJ2-7; CDR3nt: TGCGCCAGCAGCTTGGGGTACTACGAGCAGTACTTC; CDR3aa: CASSLGYYEQYF
abundance: -; v_gene: TRBV12-3/TRBV12-4; d_gene: TRBD1; j_gene: TRBJ1-2; CDR3nt: TGTGCCCTTTCTAGACAGGGGGCGAATGGCTACACCTTC; CDR3aa: CALSRQGANGYTF
abundance: -; v_gene: TRBV7-2; d_gene: -; j_gene: TRBJ1-2; CDR3nt: TGTGCCAGCAGCTTGACGGGACGCTTTGATGGCTACACCTTC; CDR3aa: CASSLTGRFDGYTF
abundance: -; v_gene: TRBV10-2; d_gene: -; j_gene: TRBJ2-7; CDR3nt: TGCGCCAGCAGTGGGAAAGCTTGGATCCACGAGCAGTACTTC; CDR3aa: CASSGKAWIHEQYF
abundance: few; v_gene: TRBV10-3; d_gene: -; j_gene: TRBJ2-3; CDR3nt: TGTGCCATCAGAGCAGAAGATACGCAGTATTTT; CDR3aa: CAIRAEDTQYF
abundance: -; v_gene: TRBV12-3/TRBV12-4; d_gene: -; j_gene: TRBJ2-2; CDR3nt: TGTGCCAGCAGTTTATGGGTTAACACCGGGGAGCTGTTTTTT; CDR3aa: CASSLWVNTGELFF
abundance: few; v_gene: TRBV11-2; d_gene: -; j_gene: TRBJ1-2; CDR3nt: TGTGCCAGCAGCCCCCTCGGGTATGGCTATGGCTACACCTTC; CDR3aa: CASSPLGYGYGYTF
abundance: -; v_gene: TRBV5-6; d_gene: TRBD2; j_gene: TRBJ2-7; CDR3nt: TGTGCCAGCAGCCCACTAGCGGGAGTCTACGAGCAGTACTTC; CDR3aa: CASSPLAGVYEQYF
abundance: many; v_gene: TRBV12-3/TRBV12-4; d_gene: TRBD2; j_gene: TRBJ2-5; CDR3nt: TGTGCCAGCAGTTCGACTAGCGGGGGACAAGAGACCCAGTACTTC; CDR3aa: CASSSTSGGQETQYF
abundance: few; v_gene: TRBV12-3/TRBV12-4; d_gene: -; j_gene: TRBJ2-1; CDR3nt: TGTGCCAGCAGGGGAAGGAGGGGGGGTTTACTTTTAGGGGGTTTTGAGCAGTTCTTC; CDR3aa: CASRGRRGGLLLGGFEQFF
abundance: few; v_gene: TRBV2; d_gene: TRBD1; j_gene: TRBJ1-5; CDR3nt: TGTGCCAGCAGTGAAGAGACAGGGGGCAGTCAGCCCCAGCATTTT; CDR3aa: CASSEETGGSQPQHF